The TCR beta chain under discussion was sequenced for a study of brain T cells in children with intractable seizures. TCRdb's table, derived via immunoSEQ multiplex PCR, lists solely in-frame clones and lacks some. This sample carries hundreds of thousands of clones, approximately 93% of them seen once, and the ten largest clones take around 5%. Findings and caveats of the study: Patients' HCMV serostatus was unknown; virus specificity rests on CDR3 similarity alone. Absence of clones before surgery may stem from lower sequencing depth.

Of note for this clone: What it binds is unknown.

Time point given: blood from clinic visit 5 months post-surgery; TSC patient then seizure free. Surgery cases with the highest brain T cell transcript signatures were chosen for sequencing. Patients received at least one anti-epileptic drug before surgery. V was shortened by 0 bases and J by 3 bases, with 8 bases between the two germline ends. Germline V gene sequence: CDR1 LGHNA, CDR2 YNFKEQ. This CDR3 has 14 amino acids. The chain combines TRBV4-2 with TRBJ1-2; D is undetermined. This receptor was taken from a boy less than two years old with tuberous sclerosis and intractable seizures. Material: peripheral blood, obtained approximately 5 months after surgery. In DNA form, the CDR3 reads TGTGCCAGCAGCCAAGAAGTCGGCGACTATGGCTACACCTTC. It yields the protein CASSQEVGDYGYTF.